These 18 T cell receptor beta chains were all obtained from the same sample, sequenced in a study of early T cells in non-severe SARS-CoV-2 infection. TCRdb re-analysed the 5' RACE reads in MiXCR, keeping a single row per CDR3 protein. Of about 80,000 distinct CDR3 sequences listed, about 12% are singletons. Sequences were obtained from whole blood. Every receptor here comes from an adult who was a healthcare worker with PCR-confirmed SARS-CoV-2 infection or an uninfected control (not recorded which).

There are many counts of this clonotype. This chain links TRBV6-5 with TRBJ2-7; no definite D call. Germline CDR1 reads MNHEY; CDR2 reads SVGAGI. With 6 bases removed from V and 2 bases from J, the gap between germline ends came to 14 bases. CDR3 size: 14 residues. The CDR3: CASSGKGLPYEQYF. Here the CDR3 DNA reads TGTGCCAGCAGCGGCAAAGGGCTGCCCTACGAGCAGTACTTC.

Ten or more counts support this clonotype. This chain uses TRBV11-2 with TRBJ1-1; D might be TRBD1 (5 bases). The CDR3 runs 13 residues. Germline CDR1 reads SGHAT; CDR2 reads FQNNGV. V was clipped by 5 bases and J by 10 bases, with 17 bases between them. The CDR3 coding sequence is TGTGCCAGCAGCCGACGGGCGACAGATAGAGCTTTCTTT. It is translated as CASSRRATDRAFF.

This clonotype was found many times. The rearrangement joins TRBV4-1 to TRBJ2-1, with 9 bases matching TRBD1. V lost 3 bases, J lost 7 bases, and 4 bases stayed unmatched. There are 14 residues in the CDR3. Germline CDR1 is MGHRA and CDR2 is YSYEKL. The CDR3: CASSQGQGLNEQFF. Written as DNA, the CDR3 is TGCGCCAGCAGCCAGGGACAGGGTCTGAATGAGCAGTTCTTC.

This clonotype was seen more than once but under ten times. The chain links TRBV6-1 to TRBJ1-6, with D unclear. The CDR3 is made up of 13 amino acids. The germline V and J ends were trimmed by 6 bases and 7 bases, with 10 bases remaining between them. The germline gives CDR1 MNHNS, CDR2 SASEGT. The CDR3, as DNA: TGTGCCAGCAGGACGGACCCAAATTCACCCCTCCACTTT. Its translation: CASRTDPNSPLHF.

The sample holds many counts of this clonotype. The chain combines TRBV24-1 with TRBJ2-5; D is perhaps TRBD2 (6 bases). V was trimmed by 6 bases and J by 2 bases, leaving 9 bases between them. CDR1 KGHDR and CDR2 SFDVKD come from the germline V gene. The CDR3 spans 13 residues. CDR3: CATSFGGQETQYF. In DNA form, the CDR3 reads TGTGCCACCAGTTTTGGGGGGCAAGAGACCCAGTACTTC.

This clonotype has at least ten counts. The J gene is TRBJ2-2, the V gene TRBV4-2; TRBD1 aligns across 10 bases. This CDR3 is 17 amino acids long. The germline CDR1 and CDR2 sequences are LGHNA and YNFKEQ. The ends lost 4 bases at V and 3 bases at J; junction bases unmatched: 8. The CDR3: CASSPLRTGGDTGELFF. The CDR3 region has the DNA TGTGCCAGCAGCCCACTAAGGACAGGGGGGGACACCGGGGAGCTGTTTTTT.

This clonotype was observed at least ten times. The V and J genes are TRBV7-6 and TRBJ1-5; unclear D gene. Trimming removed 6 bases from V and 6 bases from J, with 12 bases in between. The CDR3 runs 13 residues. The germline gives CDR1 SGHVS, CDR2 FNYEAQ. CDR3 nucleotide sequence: TGTGCCAGCAGTCCGAACGCGGGTCAGCCCCAGCATTTT. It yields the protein CASSPNAGQPQHF.

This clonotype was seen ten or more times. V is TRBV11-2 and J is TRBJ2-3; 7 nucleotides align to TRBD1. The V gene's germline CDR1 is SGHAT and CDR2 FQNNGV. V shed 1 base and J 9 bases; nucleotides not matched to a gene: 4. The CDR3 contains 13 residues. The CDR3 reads CASSLGRQGTQYF. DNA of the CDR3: TGTGCCAGCAGCTTAGGAAGACAGGGCACGCAGTATTTT. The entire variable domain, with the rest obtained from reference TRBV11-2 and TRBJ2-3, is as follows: EAGVAQSPRYKIIEKRQSVAFWCNPISGHATLYWYQQILGQGPKLLIQFQNNGVVDDSQLPKDRFSAERLKGVDSTLKIQPAKLEDSAVYLCASSLGRQGTQYFGPGTRLTVL.

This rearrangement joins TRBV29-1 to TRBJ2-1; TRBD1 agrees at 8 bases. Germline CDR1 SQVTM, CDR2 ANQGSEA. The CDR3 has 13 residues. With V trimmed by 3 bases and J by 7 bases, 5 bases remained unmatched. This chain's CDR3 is CSVEGGQGNEQFF. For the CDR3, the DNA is TGCAGCGTTGAGGGCGGACAGGGTAATGAGCAGTTCTTC.

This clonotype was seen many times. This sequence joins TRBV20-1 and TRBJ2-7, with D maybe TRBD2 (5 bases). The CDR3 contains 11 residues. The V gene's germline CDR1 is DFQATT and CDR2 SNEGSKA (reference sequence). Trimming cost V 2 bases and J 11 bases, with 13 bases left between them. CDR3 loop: CSARSTTMEYF. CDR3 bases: TGCAGTGCTAGAAGCACGACTATGGAGTACTTC.

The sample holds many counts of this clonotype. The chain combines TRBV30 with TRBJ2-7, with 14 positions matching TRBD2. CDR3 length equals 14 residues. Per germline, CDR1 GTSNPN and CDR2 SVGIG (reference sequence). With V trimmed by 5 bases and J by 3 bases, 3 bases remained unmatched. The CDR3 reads CAWGLAGGFYEQYF. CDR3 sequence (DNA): TGTGCCTGGGGACTAGCGGGAGGTTTCTACGAGCAGTACTTC.

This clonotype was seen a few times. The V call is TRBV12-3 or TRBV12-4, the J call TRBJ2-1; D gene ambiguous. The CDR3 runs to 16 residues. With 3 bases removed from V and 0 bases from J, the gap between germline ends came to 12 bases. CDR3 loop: CASSLLGTNSYNEQFF. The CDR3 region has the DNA TGTGCCAGCAGTTTGCTGGGCACGAACTCCTACAATGAGCAGTTCTTC.

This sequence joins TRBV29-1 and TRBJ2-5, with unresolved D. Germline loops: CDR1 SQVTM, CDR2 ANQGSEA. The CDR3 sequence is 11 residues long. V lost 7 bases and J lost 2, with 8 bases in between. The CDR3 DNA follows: TGCAGCGGAGAGCTTCAAGAGACCCAGTACTTC. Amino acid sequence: CSGELQETQYF.

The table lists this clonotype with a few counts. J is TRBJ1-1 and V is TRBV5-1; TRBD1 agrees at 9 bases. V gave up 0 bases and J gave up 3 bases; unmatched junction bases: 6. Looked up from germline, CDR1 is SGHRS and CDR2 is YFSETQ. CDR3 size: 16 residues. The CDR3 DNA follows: TGCGCCAGCAGCTTGGCCGGGACAGGGAGCCACACTGAAGCTTTCTTT. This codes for CASSLAGTGSHTEAFF.

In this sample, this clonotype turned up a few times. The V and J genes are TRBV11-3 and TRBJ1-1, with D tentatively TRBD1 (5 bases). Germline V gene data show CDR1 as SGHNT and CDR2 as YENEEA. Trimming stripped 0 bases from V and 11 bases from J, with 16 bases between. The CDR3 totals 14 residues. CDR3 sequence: CASSLDGGGSKAFF. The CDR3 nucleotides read TGTGCCAGCAGCTTAGATGGTGGGGGTTCAAAGGCTTTCTTT.

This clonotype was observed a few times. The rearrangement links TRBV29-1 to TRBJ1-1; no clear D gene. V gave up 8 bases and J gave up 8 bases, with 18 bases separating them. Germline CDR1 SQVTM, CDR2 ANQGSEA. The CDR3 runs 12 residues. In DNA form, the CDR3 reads TGCAGCTCCGCTCGGACGGACCAAGAAGCTTTCTTT. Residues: CSSARTDQEAFF.

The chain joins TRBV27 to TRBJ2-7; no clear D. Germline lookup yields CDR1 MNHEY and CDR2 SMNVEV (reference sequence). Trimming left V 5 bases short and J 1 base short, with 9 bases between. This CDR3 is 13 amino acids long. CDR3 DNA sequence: TGTGCCAGCAGTAACGGAAGGTCCTACGAGCAGTACTTC. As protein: CASSNGRSYEQYF.

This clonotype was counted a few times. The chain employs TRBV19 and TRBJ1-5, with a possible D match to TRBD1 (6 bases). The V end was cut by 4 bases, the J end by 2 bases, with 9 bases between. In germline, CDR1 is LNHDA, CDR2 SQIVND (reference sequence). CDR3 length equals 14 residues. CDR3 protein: CASSTDSGNQPQHF. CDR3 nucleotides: TGTGCCAGTAGTACGGACAGTGGCAATCAGCCCCAGCATTTT.